The 27 T cell receptor beta chains given below trace back to one sample, sequenced in a study of post-analysis software for immune sequencing data. The TCR beta cDNA libraries carried unique molecular identifiers. One entry per CDR3 protein results from TCRdb running MiXCR on the PCR reads. This repertoire shows roughly 800,000 distinct CDR3 sequences, about 45% found once; its top ten account for approximately 4.4%. What these receptors recognize is not known. Study results and limitations: Relative to controls, patients had five TRBV segments at higher frequency, with TRBV5-6, TRBV5-1 and TRBV20-1 among these.

The sequenced sample consisted of blood. These receptor sequences come from a girl aged 5 to 17 with multiple sclerosis.

Points on this clonotype: Germline and junction disagree at one end, which may indicate a read error. The CDR3 DNA follows: TGTGCCAGCAACGTAGGTAGCGAATCCTACGAGCAGTACTTC. It is translated as CASNVGSESYEQYF. The chain links TRBV9 to TRBJ2-7; D is possibly TRBD2 (5 bases). This CDR3 has 14 residues. CDR1 and CDR2 from the germline V gene are SGDLS and YYNGEE.

A few counts support this clonotype. V gene TRBV15 combines with J gene TRBJ2-7; 8 bases agree with TRBD2. Germline trimming cut 4 bases from V and 4 bases from J; bases unmatched to any gene: 15. Germline CDR1 is LNHNV and CDR2 is YYDKDF (reference sequence). CDR3 length equals 17 residues. CDR3 region: CATSKEVAGSLVYEQYF. CDR3 DNA sequence: TGTGCCACCAGCAAGGAGGTAGCGGGAAGTTTGGTATACGAGCAGTACTTC.

Written as DNA, the CDR3 is TGTGCCAGCAGTCCGACAGACTTTGCTAACTATGGCTACACCTTC. Translating it yields CASSPTDFANYGYTF. The rearrangement links TRBV27 to TRBJ1-2, with D tentatively TRBD1 (5 bases). Germline V CDR1 and CDR2: MNHEY, SMNVEV (reference sequence). The CDR3 runs to 15 residues. The V end was cut by 5 bases, the J end by 0 bases, with 13 bases between.

The chain is built from TRBV6-6 and TRBJ2-3; D call uncertain. CDR1 and CDR2 from the germline V gene are MNHNY and SVGAGI (reference sequence). V lost 8 bases and J 6 bases, leaving 6 bases between the germline ends. The CDR3 sequence is 10 residues long. The CDR3 sequence: CASQLDTQYF. In DNA, the CDR3 is TGTGCCAGCCAGCTGGATACGCAGTATTTT.

This clonotype has only a few counts. This sequence joins TRBV3-1 and TRBJ2-3, with TRBD1 matching 8 bases. The germline CDR1 and CDR2 sequences are LGHDT and YNNKEL (reference sequence). After removal of 1 base from V and 3 bases from J, the junction contained 3 bases not matched to a gene. The CDR3 covers 15 residues. The CDR3 loop reads CASSQAGGRTDTQYF. The CDR3 DNA reads as TGTGCCAGCAGCCAAGCAGGGGGCCGGACAGATACGCAGTATTTT.

The chain links TRBV20-1 to TRBJ2-1; TRBD1 aligns across 8 bases. Germline CDR1 and CDR2: DFQATT and SNEGSKA (reference sequence). This CDR3 is 14 amino acids long. Germline trimming cut 6 bases from V and 2 bases from J; bases unmatched to any gene: 6. CDR3 residues: CSAGPGGAYNEQFF. The CDR3 nucleotides read TGCAGTGCAGGCCCAGGGGGCGCCTACAATGAGCAGTTCTTC.

The chain uses TRBV9 and TRBJ2-7; tentatively, D is TRBD2 (6 bases). Germline V gene data show CDR1 as SGDLS and CDR2 as YYNGEE. The CDR3 has 15 amino acids. V was trimmed by 0 bases and J by 2 bases, leaving 12 bases between them. This CDR3 reads CASSVEDGSPYEQYF. The CDR3 coding sequence is TGTGCCAGCAGCGTAGAGGACGGGAGCCCCTACGAGCAGTACTTC.

The V gene is TRBV12-3 or TRBV12-4, the J gene TRBJ1-2, with a weak D call TRBD1 (5 bases). With 5 bases removed from V and 7 bases from J, the gap between germline ends came to 8 bases. CDR3 length: 11 residues. CDR3 coding DNA: TGTGCCAGCAGTCAGGGAGCTGGCTACACCTTC. Its translation: CASSQGAGYTF.

The chain employs TRBV5-1 and TRBJ2-7; TRBD1 aligns across 8 bases. V was clipped by 4 bases and J by 5 bases; unmatched bases: 5. CDR3 length: 13 amino acids. From germline, CDR1 is SGHRS and CDR2 YFSETQ. This chain's CDR3 is CASSQTGVNEQYF. CDR3 nucleotides: TGCGCCAGCAGCCAGACAGGGGTGAACGAGCAGTACTTC.

In DNA form, the CDR3 reads TGCAGCGTTGTCGGGCTAGCGGTCTACAATGAGCAGTTCTTC. This gives the protein CSVVGLAVYNEQFF. The chain is built from TRBV29-1 and TRBJ2-1; TRBD2 matches 7 bases. CDR3 size: 14 residues. After removal of 4 bases from V and 3 bases from J, the junction contained 6 bases not matched to a gene. Germline CDR1 is SQVTM and CDR2 is ANQGSEA.

The V gene is TRBV5-1, the J gene TRBJ2-7; 15 bases map to TRBD2. The CDR3 spans 17 residues. Unmatched junction bases numbered 7, after V lost 4 bases and J lost 2 bases. The germline V gene has CDR1 SGHRS and CDR2 YFSETQ. The CDR3 DNA follows: TGCGCCAGCAGCGCCGGACTAGCGGGAGGGCCACCCTACGAGCAGTACTTC. Protein sequence: CASSAGLAGGPPYEQYF.

This rearrangement joins TRBV29-1 to TRBJ2-1; D is uncertain. This CDR3 contains 13 residues. Germline CDR1 reads SQVTM; CDR2 reads ANQGSEA. Trimming cost V 3 bases and J 4 bases, with 10 bases left between them. The DNA of the CDR3 is TGCAGCGTTGAGACCGAGAATTACAATGAGCAGTTCTTC. Its protein is CSVETENYNEQFF.

The genes are TRBV12-3 or TRBV12-4 and TRBJ1-5; no clear D. The CDR3 length is 15 residues. The V and J ends lost 1 base and 10 bases respectively, with 17 bases between them. The CDR3 is CASSLGHPSTSPQHF. The CDR3 nucleotides are TGTGCCAGCAGTTTAGGACACCCGTCCACCAGTCCCCAGCATTTT.

The chain has TRBV7-9 and TRBJ2-3, with TRBD2 matching over 9 bases. Germline V CDR1 and CDR2: SEHNR, FQNEAQ (reference sequence). CDR3 length: 15 amino acids. The trim removed 5 bases at V and 4 bases at J, leaving 7 bases unmatched. The CDR3: CASSIRGGAPDTQYF. CDR3 coding DNA: TGTGCCAGCAGCATACGCGGGGGGGCCCCAGATACGCAGTATTTT.

A single count supports this clonotype. This rearrangement joins TRBV14 to TRBJ2-4, with TRBD2 matching 7 bases. V shed 11 bases and J 1 base; nucleotides not matched to a gene: 11. The CDR3 totals 15 residues. The germline V gene encodes CDR1 SGHDN and CDR2 FVKESK. CDR3 bases: TGTGCCTCCGGTCTCGGGGGGACGGCCAAAAACATTCAGTACTTC. This encodes CASGLGGTAKNIQYF. Full variable domain (remainder filled in from reference TRBV14 and TRBJ2-4): EAGVTQFPSHSVIEKGQTVTLRCDPISGHDNLYWYRRVMGKEIKFLLHFVKESKQDESGMPNNRFLAERTGGTYSTLKVQPAELEDSGVYFCASGLGGTAKNIQYFGAGTRLSVL.

There are a few counts of this clonotype. The CDR3 DNA reads as TGTGCCAGCAAGGCCCCGGAACTAGGGGGATTAAATGAGCAGTTCTTC. Its translation: CASKAPELGGLNEQFF. The chain couples TRBV4-2 to TRBJ2-1, with TRBD1 as a possible D gene (6 bases). CDR1 and CDR2 (germline): LGHNA, YNFKEQ. V lost 7 bases and J 7 bases, leaving 23 bases between the germline ends. The CDR3 covers 16 residues.

The chain recombines TRBV5-1 with TRBJ2-7; the match to TRBD2 covers 10 bases. Germline loops: CDR1 SGHRS, CDR2 YFSETQ. This CDR3 spans 14 amino acids. V was pared by 2 bases and J by 5 bases, with 4 bases of the junction left unmatched. DNA for the CDR3: TGCGCCAGCAGCTTCACTAGCGGGATCGACGAGCAGTACTTC. This codes for CASSFTSGIDEQYF.

The rearrangement uses TRBV5-1 and TRBJ1-4; D remains ambiguous. There are 15 residues in the CDR3. V was cut by 0 bases and J by 8 bases, with 14 bases left in between. Germline CDR1 is SGHRS and CDR2 is YFSETQ. The CDR3 is CASSLAGGNEEKLFF. CDR3 coding DNA: TGCGCCAGCAGCTTGGCTGGCGGGAATGAGGAAAAACTGTTTTTT.

Of note for this clonotype: This may arise from a read error, as a much more abundant clone is one base away. This chain joins TRBV29-1 and TRBJ2-1; D ambiguous. TRBJ2-7 explains the end of the DNA better; the J call may be wrong. The CDR3 extends over 16 amino acids. Germline CDR1 is SQVTM and CDR2 is ANQGSEA. The CDR3 region has the DNA TGCAGCGTTGAAGATTCGATTAGCCAGGCCTACAATGAGCAGTACTTC. This gives the protein CSVEDSISQAYNEQYF.

This clonotype has just a few counts. The rearrangement uses TRBV21-1 and TRBJ2-4; the listed D gene, TRBD1, was not tested against the DNA. TRBV21-1 is a documented pseudogene. The CDR3 length is 14 residues. The CDR3 region has the DNA TGTGCCAGCAGAGACAGCCAAGCCAAAAACATTCAGTACTTC. Its protein is CASRDSQAKNIQYF.

The chain links TRBV28 to TRBJ2-3; 10 nucleotides align to TRBD2. CDR3 length: 16 amino acids. Germline values: CDR1 MDHEN, CDR2 SYDVKM. V shed 3 bases and J 7 bases; nucleotides not matched to a gene: 10. The CDR3, as DNA: TGTGCCAGCAGTTTCCTACTAGCGGGATTGGAAAATACGCAGTATTTT. Translated, it gives CASSFLLAGLENTQYF. The complete variable domain, with remaining parts taken from reference TRBV28 and TRBJ2-3, reads DVKVTQSSRYLVKRTGEKVFLECVQDMDHENMFWYRQDPGLGLRLIYFSYDVKMKEKGDIPEGYSVSREKKERFSLILESASTNQTSMYLCASSFLLAGLENTQYFGPGTRLTVL.

The table lists this clonotype with a few counts. The V call is TRBV4-1, the J call TRBJ2-5; D gene ambiguous. Germline V gene data show CDR1 as MGHRA and CDR2 as YSYEKL. Trimming stripped 4 bases from V and 13 bases from J, with 16 bases between. The CDR3 spans 12 residues. CDR3 region: CASSREGASVYF. The CDR3 coding sequence is TGCGCCAGCAGCCGAGAAGGCGCTTCGGTGTACTTC.

The V call is TRBV12-3 or TRBV12-4, the J call TRBJ1-1, with D possibly matching TRBD1 (5 bases). The V end was cut by 7 bases, the J end by 4 bases, with 16 bases between. The CDR3 is 14 amino acids. DNA of the CDR3: TGTGCCAGCATCGGGGCCGCGCGGGGCACTGAAGCTTTCTTT. This encodes CASIGAARGTEAFF.

The sample holds a few counts of this clonotype. The rearrangement joins TRBV3-1 to TRBJ1-4, with 9 positions matching TRBD1. Germline CDR1 LGHDT, CDR2 YNNKEL (reference sequence). V dropped 4 bases and J dropped 7; count of bases not matched to a gene: 10. This CDR3 spans 16 amino acids. The CDR3 protein is CASSLRGGTGSEKLFF. The CDR3 DNA is TGTGCCAGCAGCCTAAGAGGTGGGACAGGGTCTGAAAAACTGTTTTTT.

The table lists this clonotype with a count of one. The junction shows a germline mismatch at one end, possibly a read error. The V and J genes are TRBV2 and TRBJ2-5; D may be TRBD1 (6 bases). The CDR3 sequence is 14 residues long. Per germline, CDR1 SNHLY and CDR2 FYNNEI. The CDR3 sequence is CTSRARQDQETQYF. CDR3 nucleotides: TGTACCAGCAGGGCCAGACAGGACCAAGAGACCCAGTACTTC.

This clonotype turned up a few times. In DNA, the CDR3 is TGCGCCAGCAGCTGGACTAGCGGGAGGACCAAAAACATTCAGTACTTC. Encoded protein: CASSWTSGRTKNIQYF. This sequence joins TRBV5-1 and TRBJ2-4, with TRBD2 matching over 14 bases. The germline V gene has CDR1 SGHRS and CDR2 YFSETQ. J lost 2 bases, V lost 3 bases, and 1 base had no gene match. The CDR3 has 16 residues.

This clonotype has only a few counts. V is TRBV11-3 and J is TRBJ2-7; D possibly uses TRBD1 or TRBD2 (5 bases each). The CDR3 is made up of 14 amino acids. Trimming pared 8 bases from V and 6 bases from J, leaving 20 bases between. Per germline, CDR1 SGHNT and CDR2 YENEEA. The CDR3 reads CASGSRSFGAEQYF. In DNA, the CDR3 is TGTGCCAGCGGTTCCCGGTCCTTCGGGGCCGAGCAGTACTTC.